A selection of T cell receptor beta chains follows, all from one sample in a study of sequential checkpoint blockade in melanoma. Measured with immunoSEQ multiplex PCR; TCRdb has only the in-frame clones, and not every one. The table records more than 2,000 clones, roughly 20% of them present only once. The sequencing here drew on tumor tissue (inferred from file names), taken from a patient given nivolumab and ipilimumab in sequence. These receptors came from a human donor with melanoma. CDR3s include the opening cysteine and the closing phenylalanine or tryptophan. Each record gives: D gene, clone size, J gene, V gene, CDR3 protein, CDR3 DNA. D genes are given only for firm matches. Size is omitted from some rows. Given values are once, few, many or a class for expanded clones.

>-|once|TRBJ2-1|TRBV19
CASSIWRGAGSYNEQFF
TGTGCCAGTAGTATTTGGAGGGGGGCCGGCTCCTACAATGAGCAGTTCTTC
>-|-|TRBJ1-5|TRBV6-8
CASSQGRVGQPQHF
TGTGCCAGCAGTCAGGGGAGGGTTGGTCAGCCCCAGCATTTT
>-|-|TRBJ1-2|TRBV16
CASSQRWQGGYTF
TGTGCCAGCAGCCAACGGTGGCAGGGTGGCTACACCTTC
>-|-|TRBJ1-2|TRBV19
CASSIIGFNYGYTF
TGTGCCAGTAGTATTATAGGCTTTAACTATGGCTACACCTTC
>-|-|TRBJ2-2|TRBV7-2
CASSSRLAGELFF
TGTGCCAGCAGCTCCCGACTAGCCGGGGAGCTGTTTTTT
>TRBD1|medium-sized|TRBJ1-5|TRBV6-8
CASSYATGNQPQHF
TGTGCCAGCAGTTACGCGACAGGGAATCAGCCCCAGCATTTT
>-|many|TRBJ1-5|TRBV11-3
CASSPRRRNQPQHF
TGTGCCAGCAGCCCAAGGAGGCGCAATCAGCCCCAGCATTTT
>-|large|TRBJ1-3|TRBV18
CASSGPAASGNTIYF
TGTGCCAGCTCAGGACCCGCCGCCTCTGGAAACACCATATATTTT
>-|few|TRBJ1-3|TRBV11-3
CASSLDGYSGNTIYF
TGTGCCAGCAGCTTAGATGGTTACTCTGGAAACACCATATATTTT
>TRBD1|few|TRBJ2-1|TRBV5-1
CASSLRGQETYNEQFF
TGCGCCAGCAGCTTGCGGGGACAGGAGACCTACAATGAGCAGTTCTTC
>-|medium-sized|TRBJ2-1|TRBV10-3
CAISESVNEQFF
TGTGCCATCAGTGAGTCGGTTAATGAGCAGTTCTTC
>-|-|TRBJ1-5|TRBV19
CASNRDTNSNQPQHF
TGTGCCAGTAATCGGGACACCAATAGCAATCAGCCCCAGCATTTT
>TRBD1|-|TRBJ1-1|TRBV29-1
CSVDRDRGGRNTEAFF
TGCAGCGTTGACCGGGACAGGGGAGGTAGGAACACTGAAGCTTTCTTT
>TRBD1|-|TRBJ2-2|TRBV19
CASSIPNPGQGNTGELFF
TGTGCCAGTAGTATTCCCAATCCGGGACAGGGGAACACCGGGGAGCTGTTTTTT
>-|few|TRBJ1-5|TRBV12-5
CASTHPGSVRPQHF
TGTGCCAGCACCCACCCGGGGAGCGTTCGGCCCCAGCATTTT
>-|-|TRBJ2-7|TRBV18
CASSPSTGNSYEQYF
TGTGCCAGCTCACCGTCGACAGGCAACTCCTACGAGCAGTACTTC
>TRBD1|many|TRBJ1-2|TRBV11-3
CASSLTQGAEGYTF
TGTGCCAGCAGCTTAACACAGGGGGCGGAAGGCTACACCTTC
>-|-|TRBJ1-6|TRBV30
CAWSSGSGNSPLHF
TGTGCCTGGAGCTCAGGGTCAGGGAATTCACCCCTCCACTTT
>-|-|TRBJ1-5|TRBV19
CASGGNQPQHF
TGTGCCAGCGGGGGCAATCAGCCCCAGCATTTT
>TRBD1|few|TRBJ1-5|TRBV6-8
CASSNRDRFLEPQHF
TGTGCCAGCAGCAACCGGGACAGATTTTTGGAGCCCCAGCATTTT
>-|many|TRBJ2-3|TRBV11-3
CASSLGRLAGTDTQYF
TGTGCCAGCAGCTTAGGCCGATTAGCGGGCACAGATACGCAGTATTTT
>-|few|TRBJ1-1|TRBV19
CASSMVGNRLNTEAFF
TGTGCCAGTAGTATGGTAGGGAATCGACTTAACACTGAAGCTTTCTTT
>-|-|TRBJ2-3|TRBV5-1
CASTYQLNTDTQYF
TGCGCCAGCACCTACCAATTGAACACAGATACGCAGTATTTT
>-|-|TRBJ1-1|TRBV19
CASSVGGLSEAFF
TGTGCCAGTAGCGTCGGGGGGCTATCGGAAGCTTTCTTT
>-|few|TRBJ2-1|TRBV6-8
CASSYGVGTYNEQFF
TGTGCCAGCAGTTACGGGGTAGGCACCTACAATGAGCAGTTCTTC
>TRBD2|many|TRBJ2-5|TRBV11-3
CASSPELAGGRPETQYF
TGTGCCAGCAGCCCAGAACTAGCGGGGGGGCGGCCAGAGACCCAGTACTTC
>TRBD1|-|TRBJ1-2|TRBV11-3
CASSSGQVSVYGYTF
TGTGCCAGCAGCTCCGGACAGGTTTCAGTCTATGGCTACACCTTC
>TRBD1|-|TRBJ2-1|TRBV7-1
CASSQGQYNEQFF
TGTGCCAGCAGCCAGGGACAGTACAATGAGCAGTTCTTC
>-|-|TRBJ2-7|TRBV18
CASSPARTSYEQYF
TGTGCCAGCTCACCGGCCAGGACTTCCTACGAGCAGTACTTC
>TRBD2|medium-sized|TRBJ2-7|TRBV6-8
CAISKTSGSGYEQYF
TGTGCCATCAGTAAGACTAGCGGGAGTGGCTACGAGCAGTACTTC
>TRBD1|-|TRBJ1-1|TRBV6-8
CASSSLTGPLMNTEAFF
TGTGCCAGCAGTTCACTGACAGGGCCCTTGATGAACACTGAAGCTTTCTTT
>-|-|TRBJ2-7|TRBV19
CASKRGQDYEQYF
TGTGCCAGTAAGCGAGGCCAGGACTACGAGCAGTACTTC
>-|large|TRBJ1-1|TRBV15
CATSRVRTVTKAFF
TGTGCCACCAGCAGAGTTAGGACAGTGACTAAAGCTTTCTTT
>TRBD2|-|TRBJ2-2|TRBV4-1
CASGGLAGRNTGELFF
TGCGCCAGCGGCGGACTAGCGGGGCGAAACACCGGGGAGCTGTTTTTT
>TRBD2|-|TRBJ2-1|TRBV12-5
CASGLVQLAGTYNEQFF
TGTGCTAGTGGTTTGGTACAGTTAGCGGGAACCTACAATGAGCAGTTCTTC
>TRBD1|medium-sized|TRBJ1-4|TRBV4-1
CASSPDRGHEKLFF
TGCGCCAGCAGCCCGGACAGGGGGCATGAAAAACTGTTTTTT
>-|-|TRBJ2-3|TRBV29-1
CSSEGVTDTQYF
TGCAGCTCTGAGGGGGTAACAGATACGCAGTATTTT
>-|-|TRBJ2-3|TRBV12-5
CASPGSTDTQYF
TGTGCCAGCCCAGGGAGCACAGATACGCAGTATTTT
>-|-|TRBJ1-6|TRBV5-1
CASSLDPGHANSPLHF
TGCGCCAGCAGCTTGGATCCGGGACACGCCAATTCACCCCTCCACTTT
>TRBD2|medium-sized|TRBJ2-7|TRBV11-3
CASSLASGSQGEQYF
TGTGCCAGCAGCTTGGCGAGCGGGAGCCAGGGCGAGCAGTACTTC
>TRBD1|large|TRBJ1-1|TRBV11-3
CASSPTGRITEAFF
TGTGCCAGCAGCCCGACAGGGAGGATCACTGAAGCTTTCTTT
>TRBD2|-|TRBJ2-3|TRBV28
CASSGAVAGGPRDTQYF
TGTGCCAGCTCAGGCGCTGTAGCGGGAGGGCCAAGAGATACGCAGTATTTT
>-|-|TRBJ2-5|TRBV19
CATRDGLQETQYF
TGTGCCACCCGGGACGGCCTCCAAGAGACCCAGTACTTC
>-|-|TRBJ2-2|TRBV28
CASCESGTTNTGELFF
TGTGCCAGCTGCGAATCAGGGACCACGAACACCGGGGAGCTGTTTTTT
>-|-|TRBJ2-6|TRBV15
CATSRGGDSGANVLTF
TGTGCCACCAGCAGAGGTGGGGACTCTGGGGCCAACGTCCTGACTTTC
>TRBD1|few|TRBJ2-5|TRBV16
CASSQPGQRQETQYF
TGTGCCAGCAGCCAACCGGGACAGCGTCAAGAGACCCAGTACTTC
>-|few|TRBJ2-7|TRBV19
CASSLMSALSYEQYF
TGTGCCAGTAGTCTTATGAGTGCCCTCTCCTACGAGCAGTACTTC
>-|large|TRBJ2-3|TRBV6-8
CASSYESSTDTQYF
TGTGCCAGCAGTTATGAGTCTAGCACAGATACGCAGTATTTT
>TRBD2|few|TRBJ2-3|TRBV29-1
CSVAGRAGVKTDTQYF
TGCAGCGTTGCCGGGCGGGCGGGGGTTAAGACAGATACGCAGTATTTT
>TRBD1|few|TRBJ1-2|TRBV28
CASSFWDRGKSKRNYGYTF
TGTGCCAGCAGTTTTTGGGACAGGGGGAAATCGAAACGAAACTATGGCTACACCTTC
>-|many|TRBJ2-7|TRBV11-3
CASSRIPGVRPHEQYF
TGTGCCAGCAGCCGGATCCCGGGGGTGAGGCCCCACGAGCAGTACTTC
>-|many|TRBJ1-3|TRBV11-3
CASSLDLQTFSGNTIYF
TGTGCCAGCAGCTTAGATTTACAGACCTTCTCTGGAAACACCATATATTTT
>-|medium-sized|TRBJ1-1|TRBV6-8
CASSYSTGRNTEAFF
TGTGCCAGCAGTTACTCTACAGGGAGGAACACTGAAGCTTTCTTT
>TRBD2|-|TRBJ2-7|TRBV29-1
CSVESTSGRGYEQYF
TGCAGCGTTGAAAGCACTAGCGGGAGGGGGTACGAGCAGTACTTC
>TRBD1|-|TRBJ2-1|TRBV14
CASREGQGSEQFF
TGTGCCAGCAGGGAGGGACAGGGCTCTGAGCAGTTCTTC
>-|medium-sized|TRBJ1-1|TRBV11-3
CASSPEAVMNTEAFF
TGTGCCAGCAGCCCGGAGGCCGTGATGAACACTGAAGCTTTCTTT
>-|-|TRBJ1-3|TRBV28
CASSLSGVYGNTIYF
TGTGCCAGCAGTTTGTCGGGGGTTTATGGAAACACCATATATTTT
>TRBD1|medium-sized|TRBJ1-1|TRBV12-5
CASTSAGGSAFF
TGTGCCAGCACCAGCGCAGGGGGTAGCGCTTTCTTT
>-|large|TRBJ2-7|TRBV11-3
CASRRTAVASDEQYF
TGTGCCAGCAGGAGGACAGCTGTCGCATCCGACGAGCAGTACTTC